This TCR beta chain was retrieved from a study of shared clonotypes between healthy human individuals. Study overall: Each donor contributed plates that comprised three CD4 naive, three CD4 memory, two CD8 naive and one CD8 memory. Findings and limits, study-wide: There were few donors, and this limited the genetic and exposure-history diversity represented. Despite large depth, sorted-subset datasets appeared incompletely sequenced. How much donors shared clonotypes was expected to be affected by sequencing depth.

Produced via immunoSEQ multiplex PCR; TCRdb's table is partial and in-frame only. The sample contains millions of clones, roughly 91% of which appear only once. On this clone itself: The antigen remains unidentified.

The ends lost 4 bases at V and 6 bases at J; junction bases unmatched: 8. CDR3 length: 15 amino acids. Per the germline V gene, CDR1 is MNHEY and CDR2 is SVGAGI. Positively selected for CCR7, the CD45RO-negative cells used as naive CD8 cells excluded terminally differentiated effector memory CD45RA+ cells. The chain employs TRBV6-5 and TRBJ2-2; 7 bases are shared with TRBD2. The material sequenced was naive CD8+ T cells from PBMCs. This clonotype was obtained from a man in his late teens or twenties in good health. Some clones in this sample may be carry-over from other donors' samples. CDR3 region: CASSWVPGGSGELFF. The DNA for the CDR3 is TGTGCCAGCAGTTGGGTCCCCGGGGGGTCCGGGGAGCTGTTTTTT.